The 2 T cell receptor beta chains given below trace back to one sample, sequenced in a study of monozygotic twins with inflammatory bowel disease. After re-calling the 5' RACE reads, TCRdb lists one entry per CDR3 protein, DNA absent. The ten most abundant clones cover more than 4.5% of a sample with just over 300,000 distinct CDR3 sequences. The sample was blood. The receptors were gathered from a human donor with ulcerative colitis or Crohn's disease, or a healthy co-twin of an affected twin (not recorded which).

J is TRBJ2-1 and V is TRBV7-2. Germline V CDR1 and CDR2: SGHTA, FQGNSA. CDR3 length equals 11 residues. CDR3 loop: CATERWGEQFF.

The gene calls are TRBV7-2 and TRBJ2-3. The CDR3 length is 15 residues. The germline gives CDR1 SGHTA, CDR2 FQGNSA. The CDR3 here is CASSLVASWTDTQYF.